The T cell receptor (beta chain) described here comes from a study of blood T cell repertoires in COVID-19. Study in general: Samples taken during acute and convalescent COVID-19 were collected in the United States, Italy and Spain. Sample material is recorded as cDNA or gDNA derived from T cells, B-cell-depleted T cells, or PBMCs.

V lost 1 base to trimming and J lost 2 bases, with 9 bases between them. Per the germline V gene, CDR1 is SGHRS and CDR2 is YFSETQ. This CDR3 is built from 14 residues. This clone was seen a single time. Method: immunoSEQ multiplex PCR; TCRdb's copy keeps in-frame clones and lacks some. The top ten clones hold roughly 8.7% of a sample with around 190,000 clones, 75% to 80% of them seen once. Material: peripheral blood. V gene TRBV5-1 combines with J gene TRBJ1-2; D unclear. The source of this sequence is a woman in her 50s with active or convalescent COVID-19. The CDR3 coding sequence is TGCGCCAGCAGCTTGCGGGAGGCCAACTATGGCTACACCTTC. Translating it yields CASSLREANYGYTF.